Shown below are 20 T cell receptor beta chains from a single sample sequenced in a study of blood T cells in healthy people across ages (dated by TCRdb to about 2015). Library method: 5' RACE. The run used an Illumina HiSeq 2500. A second PCR of 7 to 11 cycles was run with a J-beta primer mix and a sample-barcoded 5' primer. TCRdb trimmed public reads at Q25 via fastp, called clones via MiXCR and kept in-frame beta chains. Identical CDR3 proteins give one entry, which carries the most common genes and DNA. The sample table holds hundreds of thousands of distinct CDR3 sequences, of which around 48% were seen once. The top ten clones comprise 20% to 25% of the sample. Sample: blood. These receptor sequences come from a man older than 75 in good health.

The chain employs TRBV20-1 and TRBJ2-1; D remains ambiguous. V dropped 0 bases and J dropped 5 bases, with 17 bases sitting between them. Germline CDR1 and CDR2: DFQATT and SNEGSKA (reference sequence). CDR3 size: 16 residues. The CDR3 protein is CSARDLGLRRHNEQFF. The CDR3 region has the DNA TGCAGTGCTAGAGATTTAGGGCTACGGCGCCACAATGAGCAGTTCTTC.

The V call is TRBV4-3, the J call TRBJ2-7, with D maybe TRBD2 (6 bases). From germline, CDR1 is LGHNA and CDR2 YSLEER. The CDR3 is made up of 15 amino acids. The V end lost 2 bases, the J end lost 2 bases, and 13 bases lay between the germline ends. The CDR3 reads CASSQKGLPTYEQYF. The CDR3 DNA sequence: TGCGCCAGCAGCCAAAAGGGACTGCCAACCTACGAGCAGTACTTC.

As regards this clonotype: A much larger clone sits a single nucleotide away, making a read error possible. The rearrangement joins TRBV6-5 to TRBJ1-2; TRBD1 might be the D (5 bases). Per germline, CDR1 MNHEY and CDR2 SVGAGI. The CDR3 runs to 13 residues. Trimming removed 6 bases from V and 6 bases from J, with 14 bases in between. The CDR3 DNA follows: TGTGCCAGCAGGGCACCAGGGAACCATGGCTACACCTTC. It is translated as CASRAPGNHGYTF.

This chain connects TRBV5-1 to TRBJ2-7; TRBD1 is a possible D gene (5 bases). Germline lookup yields CDR1 SGHRS and CDR2 YFSETQ. There are 15 residues in the CDR3. V was cut by 0 bases and J by 0 bases, with 10 bases left in between. CDR3 sequence: CASSLDRIPSYEQYF. CDR3 in DNA: TGCGCCAGCAGCTTGGACAGGATCCCCTCCTACGAGCAGTACTTC.

There are a few counts of this clonotype. Written as DNA, the CDR3 is TGCAGTGCTAAATCGACTAGCGGGACTCGGGATACGCAGTATTTT. Translated: CSAKSTSGTRDTQYF. The rearrangement links TRBV20-1 to TRBJ2-3, with 11 nucleotides matching TRBD2. The CDR3 sequence is 15 residues long. CDR1 is DFQATT, CDR2 SNEGSKA, per germline (reference sequence). The V and J ends lost 4 bases and 6 bases, in that order; junction bases with no gene match: 9.

CDR3 region: CASSPQHETQYF. CDR3 sequence (DNA): TGTGCCAGCAGTCCCCAACACGAGACCCAGTACTTC. The rearrangement uses TRBV12-3 or TRBV12-4 and TRBJ2-7; D is undetermined. Near its end, the DNA agrees better with TRBJ2-5, so the J call may be wrong. The CDR3 sequence is 12 residues long.

The gene calls are TRBV12-3 or TRBV12-4 and TRBJ2-3; D gene uncertain. Trimming removed 6 bases from V and 2 bases from J, with 18 bases in between. The CDR3 is 16 amino acids. Here the CDR3 reads CASSPLGPRNTDTQYF. CDR3 sequence (DNA): TGTGCCAGCAGCCCCCTCGGGCCCCGGAACACAGATACGCAGTATTTT.

This sequence joins TRBV11-3 and TRBJ2-1; D not certain. CDR1 SGHNT and CDR2 YENEEA come from the germline V gene. Trimming cost V 1 base and J 5 bases, with 18 bases left between them. The CDR3 is 17 residues long. The CDR3 protein is CASSLGTGGPVNNEQFF. CDR3 coding DNA: TGTGCCAGCAGCTTAGGAACTGGCGGCCCAGTGAACAATGAGCAGTTCTTC.

V is TRBV7-8 and J is TRBJ2-5; a weak D match, TRBD1 (6 bases). This CDR3 comprises 14 residues. The ends were cut back, 5 bases at V and 13 bases at J, with 23 bases in the middle. Germline V gives CDR1 SGHVS, CDR2 FQNEAQ. The CDR3 bases are TGTGCCAGCAGCCGCCAAGGACAGTCCTACGAGCGGTACTTC. Translated: CASSRQGQSYERYF.

The CDR3 region has the DNA TGTGCCACCCAGGGTAAAGCCTACGAGCAGTACTTC. Encoded protein: CATQGKAYEQYF. This chain connects TRBV28 to TRBJ2-7; TRBD1 might be the D (5 bases). Germline V gene data show CDR1 as MDHEN and CDR2 as SYDVKM. The V end was cut by 10 bases, the J end by 2 bases, with 12 bases between. This CDR3 is 12 amino acids long.

A few counts support this clonotype. This may arise from a read error, as a much more abundant clone is one base away. The chain employs TRBV6-6 and TRBJ2-5, with D hard to call. The CDR3 runs to 11 residues. V was clipped by 6 bases and J by 11 bases, with 13 bases between them. Germline V CDR1 and CDR2: MNHNY, SVGAGI (reference sequence). CDR3 in amino acids: CASSTYEEQYF. Here the CDR3 DNA reads TGTGCCAGCAGCACCTATGAGGAGCAGTACTTC.

This chain links TRBV6-5 with TRBJ1-2; 9 nucleotides agree with TRBD1. With 4 bases clipped from V and 7 bases from J, the junction kept 7 bases outside the gene matches. From germline, CDR1 is MNHEY and CDR2 SVGAGI. CDR3 size: 14 residues. In nucleotides, the CDR3 is TGTGCCAGCAGTTTCACAGGGGGCACGCGTGGCTACACCTTC. This codes for CASSFTGGTRGYTF.

This chain connects TRBV15 to TRBJ2-1; weak D call: TRBD2 (6 bases). V was pared by 2 bases and J by 6 bases, with 11 bases between. This CDR3 is 14 amino acids long. Per germline, CDR1 LNHNV and CDR2 YYDKDF (reference sequence). In nucleotides, the CDR3 is TGTGCCACCAGCAGATCGGGAGAAGGCAATGAGCAGTTCTTC. This sequence encodes CATSRSGEGNEQFF.

The chain combines TRBV3-1 with TRBJ2-3; 10 bases are a match to TRBD2. There are 15 residues in the CDR3. The germline V gene has CDR1 LGHDT and CDR2 YNNKEL (reference sequence). With 0 bases clipped from V and 5 bases from J, the junction kept 2 bases outside the gene matches. CDR3 coding DNA: TGTGCCAGCAGCCAAGATCTAGCGGGGGAAGATACGCAGTATTTT. Translated: CASSQDLAGEDTQYF.

V gene TRBV3-1 combines with J gene TRBJ2-1, with TRBD2 matching 10 bases. Losses at the gene ends were 1 base for V and 4 bases for J; bases not matched to a gene: 7. This CDR3 comprises 17 residues. In germline, CDR1 is LGHDT, CDR2 YNNKEL (reference sequence). The DNA of the CDR3 is TGTGCCAGCAGCCAAGTAAGGACTAGCGGTAGTTACAATGAGCAGTTCTTC. Residues: CASSQVRTSGSYNEQFF.

CDR3 DNA sequence: TGTGCCAGCAGCGTAGACCGGGAGCGCGAGCAGTACTTC. It encodes CASSVDREREQYF. V usage is TRBV7-2 and J usage is TRBJ2-7, with D possibly being TRBD2 (6 bases). The germline CDR1 and CDR2 sequences are SGHTA and FQGNSA. Trimming shortened V by 5 bases and J by 6 bases, and 14 bases separated the two germline ends. The CDR3 extends over 13 amino acids. Complete variable domain (other parts from reference TRBV7-2 and TRBJ2-7): GAGVSQSPSNKVTEKGKDVELRCDPISGHTALYWYRQSLGQGLEFLIYFQGNSAPDKSGLPSDRFSAERTGGSVSTLTIQRTQQEDSAVYLCASSVDREREQYFGPGTRLTVT.

There are a few counts of this clonotype. The J gene is TRBJ1-1, the V gene TRBV5-1; D uncertain. V gave up 4 bases and J gave up 1 base, with 11 bases separating them. Germline V gene lookup returns CDR1 SGHRS and CDR2 YFSETQ. The CDR3 has 14 amino acids. In DNA, the CDR3 is TGCGCCAGCAGCCAGGTTGAGACGAACACTGAAGCTTTCTTT. It encodes CASSQVETNTEAFF.

The V call is TRBV27, the J call TRBJ1-6; 10 nucleotides match TRBD1. CDR1 and CDR2 from the germline V gene are MNHEY and SMNVEV (reference sequence). This CDR3 region has 19 residues. Unmatched junction bases numbered 17, after V lost 2 bases and J lost 10 bases. The CDR3 DNA reads as TGTGCCAGCAGTTTAATCGGACCGGGGGGGACAGGGGCGAGGTCACCCCTCCACTTT. It is translated as CASSLIGPGGTGARSPLHF.

This clonotype came up many times. V and J are TRBV20-1 and TRBJ2-7; TRBD2 matches at 11 bases. Germline loops: CDR1 DFQATT, CDR2 SNEGSKA (reference sequence). J gave up 4 bases and V 0 bases, and 5 bases lay outside the gene matches. The CDR3 is 15 amino acids. Here the CDR3 DNA reads TGCAGTGCTAGAGATCCCGGGACTAGCGGTTACGAGCAGTACTTC. It is translated as CSARDPGTSGYEQYF.

The V and J genes are TRBV7-2 and TRBJ2-7, with 9 bases fitting TRBD2. This CDR3 is 15 amino acids long. Germline V lookup: CDR1 SGHTA, CDR2 FQGNSA. Trimming took 5 bases from V and 4 from J; bases not matched to a gene: 9. Written as DNA, the CDR3 is TGTGCCAGCAGCGCTCAAGCGGGGGGCGCTTACGAGCAGTACTTC. Translation: CASSAQAGGAYEQYF.